One T cell receptor (beta chain) is described in this entry. This specimen belongs to a study of blood T cell repertoires in COVID-19. Germline lookup yields CDR1 SGHVS and CDR2 FQNEAQ. Losses at the gene ends were 1 base for V and 10 bases for J; bases not matched to a gene: 8. CDR3 length: 16 amino acids. Sequencing used immunoSEQ multiplex PCR; TCRdb keeps in-frame clones, though not all of them. The data contain about 86,000 clones, over 70% of them singletons. The receptor was isolated from an elderly woman with active or convalescent COVID-19. The chain employs TRBV7-8 and TRBJ1-6; 9 bases match TRBD1. The source material was peripheral blood. The CDR3, as DNA: TGTGCCAGCAGCTTAGTACGGGGACAGGGTGGATCACCCCTCCACTTT. This codes for CASSLVRGQGGSPLHF.